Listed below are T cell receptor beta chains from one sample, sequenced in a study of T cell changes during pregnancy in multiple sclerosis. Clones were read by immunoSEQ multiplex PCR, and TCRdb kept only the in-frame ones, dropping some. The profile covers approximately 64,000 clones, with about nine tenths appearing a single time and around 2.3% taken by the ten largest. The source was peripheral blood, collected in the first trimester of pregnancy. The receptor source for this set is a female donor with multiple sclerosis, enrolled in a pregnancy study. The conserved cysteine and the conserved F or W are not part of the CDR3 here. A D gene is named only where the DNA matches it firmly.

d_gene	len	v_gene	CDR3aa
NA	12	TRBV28	ASSSRDNYQPQH
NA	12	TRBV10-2	ASSGQATNQPQH
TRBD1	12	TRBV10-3	AISQGGANYGYT
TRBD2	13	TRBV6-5	ASTQPGGAVETQY
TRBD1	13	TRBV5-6	ASSLLQGWAGELF
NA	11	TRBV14	ASSLNLDGPQH
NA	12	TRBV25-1	ASSETRVKHEQY
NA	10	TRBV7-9	ASSPYTGELF
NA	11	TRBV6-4	ASSRERGDTIY
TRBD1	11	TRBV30	AWRERGRTEAF
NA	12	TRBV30	AWEQGFTGNTIY
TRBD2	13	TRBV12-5	ASGQGLAGAETQY
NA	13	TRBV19	ASSPSTESTDTQY
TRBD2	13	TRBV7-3	ASSEGLAGRHEQY
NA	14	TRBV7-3	ASSLDVGGSYNEQF
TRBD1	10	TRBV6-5	AAGGVNNEQF
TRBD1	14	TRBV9	ASSPRGTGALYGYT